The clone carrying this TCR beta chain has a handful of counts. CDR3 length: 19 residues. CDR1 and CDR2 (germline): SGHAT, FQNNGV. V was clipped by 6 bases and J by 0 bases, with 23 bases between them. For TCRbeta, the library was prepared with unique molecular identifiers. Via MiXCR, TCRdb re-called the PCR reads, giving one row per CDR3 protein. This sample has roughly 590,000 distinct CDR3 sequences, with approximately 16% found just once. This sample is part of a study of T-cell reconstitution after alpha-beta-depleted transplantation in children. This specimen consisted of PBMCs from the stem cell graft donor, obtained from the stem cell graft. This clonotype was obtained from a human donor who donated a stem cell graft to a child with acute myeloid leukemia. The chain carries TRBV11-2 and TRBJ2-2; D remains ambiguous. The CDR3: CASSSQDASYYPNTGELFF. The CDR3 DNA reads as TGTGCCAGCAGTTCGCAGGACGCCTCATACTACCCGAACACCGGGGAGCTGTTTTTT.